The rows below give T cell receptor beta chains drawn from one sample of a study of blood T cell repertoires in COVID-19. The repertoire was sequenced with immunoSEQ multiplex PCR; TCRdb's copy has only in-frame clones and lacks some. This sample has roughly 430,000 clones; 70% to 90% occur once, and the top ten carry 2% to 2.5%. Sequencing was carried out using PBMCs or T cells enriched from blood (not recorded which). The receptors here all came from a woman in her thirties or forties with acute COVID-19. CDR3s include the opening cysteine and the closing phenylalanine or tryptophan. Each record gives: V gene, clone size, D gene, J gene, CDR3 protein, CDR3 DNA. D genes are given only for firm matches. Some rows have no size entry. The others give once, few or many, or a class for an expanded clone.

v_gene: TRBV5-6; abundance: NA; d_gene: NA; j_gene: TRBJ1-1; CDR3aa: CASSWTTGSEAFF; CDR3nt: TGTGCCAGCAGTTGGACGACGGGGTCTGAAGCTTTCTTT
v_gene: TRBV14; abundance: NA; d_gene: TRBD1; j_gene: TRBJ1-2; CDR3aa: CASSQDGTGYGYGYTF; CDR3nt: TGTGCCAGCAGCCAAGATGGGACAGGGTACGGCTATGGCTACACCTTC
v_gene: TRBV6-5; abundance: once; d_gene: NA; j_gene: TRBJ1-6; CDR3aa: CASTPGWNSPLHF; CDR3nt: TGTGCCAGCACCCCGGGGTGGAATTCACCCCTCCACTTT
v_gene: TRBV9; abundance: NA; d_gene: TRBD1; j_gene: TRBJ2-3; CDR3aa: CASSAALTGPQYF; CDR3nt: TGTGCCAGCAGCGCCGCCCTGACAGGGCCGCAGTATTTT
v_gene: TRBV19; abundance: NA; d_gene: NA; j_gene: TRBJ1-1; CDR3aa: CASSIFQNTEAFF; CDR3nt: TGTGCCAGTAGTATTTTCCAGAACACTGAAGCTTTCTTT
v_gene: TRBV5-1; abundance: NA; d_gene: TRBD2; j_gene: TRBJ2-4; CDR3aa: CASSLAGGNIQYF; CDR3nt: TGCGCCAGCAGCTTAGCGGGGGGAAACATTCAGTACTTC
v_gene: TRBV3-1/TRBV3-2; abundance: NA; d_gene: TRBD1; j_gene: TRBJ1-1; CDR3aa: CASSLQTGVHTEAFF; CDR3nt: TGTGCCAGCAGCCTACAGACAGGGGTTCACACTGAAGCTTTCTTT
v_gene: TRBV7-9; abundance: NA; d_gene: TRBD1; j_gene: TRBJ1-4; CDR3aa: CASSLGTGDEKLFF; CDR3nt: TGTGCCAGCAGCTTAGGGACAGGGGATGAAAAACTGTTTTTT
v_gene: TRBV2; abundance: NA; d_gene: TRBD1; j_gene: TRBJ2-7; CDR3aa: CASSGTEAYEQYF; CDR3nt: TGTGCCAGCAGCGGGACAGAGGCCTACGAGCAGTACTTC
v_gene: TRBV21-1; abundance: NA; d_gene: NA; j_gene: TRBJ1-5; CDR3aa: CASRLPLSGCLYSNQPQHF; CDR3nt: TGTGCCAGCAGACTCCCCCTCTCAGGGTGCCTTTATAGCAATCAGCCCCAGCATTTT
v_gene: TRBV9; abundance: NA; d_gene: TRBD1; j_gene: TRBJ1-5; CDR3aa: CASSATGSNSQPQHF; CDR3nt: TGTGCCAGCAGCGCGACAGGGTCTAACAGTCAGCCCCAGCATTTT
v_gene: TRBV30; abundance: NA; d_gene: TRBD1; j_gene: TRBJ2-1; CDR3aa: CAWNGPGQAVVNEQFF; CDR3nt: TGTGCCTGGAATGGCCCGGGACAGGCGGTGGTCAATGAGCAGTTCTTC
v_gene: TRBV2; abundance: NA; d_gene: NA; j_gene: TRBJ2-6; CDR3aa: CASIDTRANVLTF; CDR3nt: TGTGCCAGCATAGATACTAGGGCCAACGTCCTGACTTTC
v_gene: TRBV19; abundance: NA; d_gene: NA; j_gene: TRBJ2-7; CDR3aa: CASSHGQTSYEQYF; CDR3nt: TGTGCCAGTAGCCACGGACAGACCTCTTACGAGCAGTACTTC
v_gene: TRBV6-5; abundance: NA; d_gene: TRBD1; j_gene: TRBJ2-7; CDR3aa: CASSYSGTGAREQYF; CDR3nt: TGTGCCAGCAGTTACTCAGGGACAGGGGCTAGAGAGCAGTACTTC
v_gene: TRBV7-8; abundance: NA; d_gene: TRBD2; j_gene: TRBJ2-5; CDR3aa: CASSFGGANQETQYF; CDR3nt: TGTGCCAGCAGCTTCGGGGGGGCGAACCAAGAGACCCAGTACTTC
v_gene: TRBV12-3/TRBV12-4; abundance: NA; d_gene: TRBD1; j_gene: TRBJ1-2; CDR3aa: CASSPTAGGLYTF; CDR3nt: TGTGCCAGCAGTCCCACAGCAGGGGGACTCTACACCTTC
v_gene: TRBV29-1; abundance: NA; d_gene: NA; j_gene: TRBJ1-1; CDR3aa: CSVAWTPNTEAFF; CDR3nt: TGCAGCGTTGCCTGGACACCGAACACTGAAGCTTTCTTT
v_gene: TRBV6-5; abundance: NA; d_gene: NA; j_gene: TRBJ2-7; CDR3aa: CATGRRGGHEQYF; CDR3nt: TGTGCCACTGGCCGTAGGGGCGGCCACGAGCAGTACTTC
v_gene: TRBV19; abundance: NA; d_gene: NA; j_gene: TRBJ1-6; CDR3aa: CASRPSGGVFSPLHF; CDR3nt: TGTGCCAGTAGACCTTCGGGGGGGGTGTTTTCACCCCTCCACTTT
v_gene: TRBV6-5; abundance: NA; d_gene: NA; j_gene: TRBJ2-7; CDR3aa: CASSYGGAGVYEQYF; CDR3nt: TGTGCCAGCAGTTACGGGGGGGCCGGAGTTTACGAGCAGTACTTC
v_gene: TRBV4-1; abundance: NA; d_gene: TRBD1; j_gene: TRBJ1-4; CDR3aa: CASSQEPGQGANNEKLFF; CDR3nt: TGCGCCAGCAGCCAAGAACCGGGACAGGGGGCGAATAATGAAAAACTGTTTTTT
v_gene: TRBV7-9; abundance: NA; d_gene: TRBD1; j_gene: TRBJ1-2; CDR3aa: CASSMSGTGSGYTF; CDR3nt: TGTGCCAGCAGCATGTCCGGGACAGGGAGTGGCTACACCTTC
v_gene: TRBV2; abundance: NA; d_gene: TRBD1; j_gene: TRBJ2-1; CDR3aa: CASKPGQGFNEQFF; CDR3nt: TGTGCCAGCAAGCCGGGACAGGGTTTTAATGAGCAGTTCTTC